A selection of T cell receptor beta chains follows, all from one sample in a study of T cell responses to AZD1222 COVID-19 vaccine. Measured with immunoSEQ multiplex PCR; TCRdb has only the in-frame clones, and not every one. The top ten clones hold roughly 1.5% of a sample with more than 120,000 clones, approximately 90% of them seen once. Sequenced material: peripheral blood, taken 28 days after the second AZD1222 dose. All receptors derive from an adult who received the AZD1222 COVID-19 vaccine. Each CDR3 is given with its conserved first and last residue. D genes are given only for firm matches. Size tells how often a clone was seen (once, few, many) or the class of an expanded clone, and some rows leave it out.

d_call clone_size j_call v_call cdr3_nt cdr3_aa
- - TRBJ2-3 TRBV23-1 TGCGCCAGCAGTCGGGGTGGAGATACGCAGTATTTT CASSRGGDTQYF
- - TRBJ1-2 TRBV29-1 TGCAGCGTACTCCTAGGGGGCTATGGCTACACCTTC CSVLLGGYGYTF
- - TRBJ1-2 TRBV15 TGTGCCACCAGCGGGGGAATTTCGAGGAAAGGCTACACCTTC CATSGGISRKGYTF
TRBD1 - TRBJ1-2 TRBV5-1 TGCGCCAGCAGCTGGGGACAGGCGGACTATGGCTACACCTTC CASSWGQADYGYTF
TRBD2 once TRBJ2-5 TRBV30 TGTGCCTGGGGACTAGCGGGAGCGGAGACCCAGTACTTC CAWGLAGAETQYF
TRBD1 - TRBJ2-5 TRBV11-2 TGTGCCAGCAGCTTAGGGGGTAGGGGGCCGACCCAGTACTTC CASSLGGRGPTQYF
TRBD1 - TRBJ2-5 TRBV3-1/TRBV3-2 TGTGCCAGCAGCCACGGGACAGGGGCGAGGACCCAGTACTTC CASSHGTGARTQYF
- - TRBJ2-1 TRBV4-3 TGCGCCAGCAGCCCCGGGGCAGGGACCTACAATGAGCAGTTCTTC CASSPGAGTYNEQFF
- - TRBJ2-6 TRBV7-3 TGTGCCAGCAGCTTATGGGCTAGCGCTTCCTCTGGGGCCAACGTCCTGACTTTC CASSLWASASSGANVLTF
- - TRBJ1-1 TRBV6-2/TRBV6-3 TGTGCCAGCAGCCCGCCGGGGGAGATGAACACTGAAGCTTTCTTT CASSPPGEMNTEAFF
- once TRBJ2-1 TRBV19 TGTGCCAGTAGTATTCTTCAGGGGTCCTACAATGAGCAGTTCTTC CASSILQGSYNEQFF
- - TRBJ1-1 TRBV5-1 TGCGCCAGCAGCTTGCAGTTCGAGGGCACTGAAGCTTTCTTT CASSLQFEGTEAFF
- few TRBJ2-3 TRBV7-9 TGTGCCAGCAGCTTAGTTGGCAGCACAGATACGCAGTATTTT CASSLVGSTDTQYF
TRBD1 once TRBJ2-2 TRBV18 TGTGCCAGCTCACCCTCAGGGGGCGCGGACACCGGGGAGCTGTTTTTT CASSPSGGADTGELFF
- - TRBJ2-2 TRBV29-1 TGCAGCGTTAGGAGGGCGAACACCGGGGAGCTGTTTTTT CSVRRANTGELFF
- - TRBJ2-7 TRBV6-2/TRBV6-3 TGTGCCAGCAGTTACGAACTGCTTTACGAGCAGTACTTC CASSYELLYEQYF
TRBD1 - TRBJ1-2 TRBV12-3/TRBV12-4 TGTGCCAGCAGCGACAGGGTTAACGATGGCTACACCTTC CASSDRVNDGYTF
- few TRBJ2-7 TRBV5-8 TGTGCCAGCAGCCGACCGGGACATATCTACGAGCAGTACTTC CASSRPGHIYEQYF
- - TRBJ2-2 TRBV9 TGTGCCAGCAGCGTGAGGGGTAGAGACACCGGGGAGCTGTTTTTT CASSVRGRDTGELFF
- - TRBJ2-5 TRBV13 TGTGCCAGCAGCTTAGGACAGGGAAGAGAGACCCAGTACTTC CASSLGQGRETQYF
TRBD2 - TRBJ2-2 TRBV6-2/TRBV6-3 TGTGCCAGCAGTTACTCGGGGGGACTAGCGGGTCACACCGGGGAGCTGTTTTTT CASSYSGGLAGHTGELFF
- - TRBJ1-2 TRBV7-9 TGTGCCAGCAGCTTAGGGACCTTTGAGAGCTATGGCTACACCTTC CASSLGTFESYGYTF
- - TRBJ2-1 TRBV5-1 TGCGCCAGCACCGAGACGCCGGTGACAACCTACAATGAGCAGTTCTTC CASTETPVTTYNEQFF
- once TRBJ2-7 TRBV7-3 TGTGCCAGCAGCTTAGGGGATTCCTACGAGCAGTACTTC CASSLGDSYEQYF
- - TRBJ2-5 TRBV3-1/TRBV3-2 TGTGCCAGCAGCCAAGTGGGGGAGACCCAGTACTTC CASSQVGETQYF
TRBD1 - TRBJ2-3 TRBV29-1 TGCAGCGTCCCAGGGGGTTGGGGGTCCACCACAGATACGCAGTATTTT CSVPGGWGSTTDTQYF
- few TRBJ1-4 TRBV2 TGTGCCAGCAGTGAAGTCAGGGGACGGGAAAAACTGTTTTTT CASSEVRGREKLFF
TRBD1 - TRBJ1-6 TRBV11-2 TGTGCCAGCAGCTTGGAGGGGGCGGGGTTTAATTCACCCACCCTCCACTTT CASSLEGAGFNSPTLHF
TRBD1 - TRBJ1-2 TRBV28 TGTGCCAGCAGAAATCCCGCAGGGGGGGCGACGGTGGGCTATGGCTACACCTTC CASRNPAGGATVGYGYTF
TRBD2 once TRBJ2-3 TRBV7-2 TGTGCCAGCAGCTCCGTACGGTCATTCACTAGCGGTCCCACAGATACGCAGTATTTT CASSSVRSFTSGPTDTQYF
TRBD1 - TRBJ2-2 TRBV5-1 TGCGCCAGCAGCATCCGGGACAGGGGAACCGGGGAGCTGTTTTTT CASSIRDRGTGELFF
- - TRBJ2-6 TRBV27 TGTGCCAGCAGTTTATTGGGGGACTCTGGGGCCAACGTCCTGACTTTC CASSLLGDSGANVLTF
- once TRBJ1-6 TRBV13 TGTGCCAGCAGCTTAGGCTCGGGGACTACCAATTCACCCCTCCACTTT CASSLGSGTTNSPLHF
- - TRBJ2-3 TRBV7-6 TGTGCCAGCAGCTCTAGGGAAGGGGGCACAGATACGCAGTATTTT CASSSREGGTDTQYF
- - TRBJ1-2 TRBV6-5 TGTGCCAGCAGTTCAAACGCCGGGGTCTATGGCTACACCTTC CASSSNAGVYGYTF
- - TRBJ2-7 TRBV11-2 TGTGCCAGCAGCCATCATCACGAGCAGTACTTC CASSHHHEQYF
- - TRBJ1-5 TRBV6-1 TGTGCCAGCAGTGAATTGGGGAGCAATCAGCCCCAGCATTTT CASSELGSNQPQHF
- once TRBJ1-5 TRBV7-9 TGTGCCAGCAGCTTAGGGAATCAGCCCCAGCATTTT CASSLGNQPQHF
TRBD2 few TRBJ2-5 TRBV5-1 TGCGCCAGCAGCTTTAGTTGGGCTAGCGGCCAAGAGACCCAGTACTTC CASSFSWASGQETQYF
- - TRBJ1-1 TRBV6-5 TGTGCCAGCAGCCGACAGGTAACTGGGAACACTGAAGCTTTCTTT CASSRQVTGNTEAFF
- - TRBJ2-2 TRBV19 TGTGCCAGTAGTATCGGGGGACGGATGAACACCGGGGAGCTGTTTTTT CASSIGGRMNTGELFF
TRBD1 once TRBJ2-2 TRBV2 TGTGCCAGCAGTCGGACAGGGGGGTTCACCGGGGAGCTGTTTTTT CASSRTGGFTGELFF
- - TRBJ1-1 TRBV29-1 TGCAGCGCCAACCGAATCGGAAGGCCGGGCCTGAACACTGAAGCTTTCTTT CSANRIGRPGLNTEAFF
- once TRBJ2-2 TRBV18 TGTGCCAGCTCACTGAAAGATACCGACGGGACGGGACGAGCGAACACCGGGGAGCTGTTTTTT CASSLKDTDGTGRANTGELFF
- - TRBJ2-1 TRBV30 TGTGCCTGGGACTTGACCTACAATGAGCAGTTCTTC CAWDLTYNEQFF
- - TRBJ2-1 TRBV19 TGTGCCAGTAACGAGGCGGGATCCTCCTACAATGAGCAGTTCTTC CASNEAGSSYNEQFF
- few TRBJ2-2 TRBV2 TGTGCCAGCAGTCCGAGAGCAGGGGCTGACGGGGAGCTGTTTTTT CASSPRAGADGELFF
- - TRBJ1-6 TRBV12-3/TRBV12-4 TGTGCCAGCACCCTGAATTCACCCCTCCACTTT CASTLNSPLHF